The TCR beta chain described here comes from a study of T cells in Graves' hyperthyroidism and ophthalmopathy. Trimming cost V 3 bases and J 6 bases, with 15 bases left between them. The CDR3 has 14 amino acids. This clonotype was found many times. Amplification yielded TCR beta CDR3 regions, with RNA transcripts as the source. Initially, a first-round RT-PCR of the TCR CDR3 employed the HTBI primer set. TCRdb re-analysed the multiplex PCR reads in MiXCR, keeping a single row per CDR3 protein. The table has roughly 510,000 distinct CDR3 sequences, less than 25% seen once. The source is a young man with Graves' hyperthyroidism. The sample consisted of blood. This sequence joins TRBV12-3 or TRBV12-4 and TRBJ2-7; no reliable D call. CDR3 in amino acids: CASSFDRVGSEQYF. For the CDR3, the DNA is TGTGCCAGCAGTTTCGATAGGGTGGGGTCCGAGCAGTACTTC.